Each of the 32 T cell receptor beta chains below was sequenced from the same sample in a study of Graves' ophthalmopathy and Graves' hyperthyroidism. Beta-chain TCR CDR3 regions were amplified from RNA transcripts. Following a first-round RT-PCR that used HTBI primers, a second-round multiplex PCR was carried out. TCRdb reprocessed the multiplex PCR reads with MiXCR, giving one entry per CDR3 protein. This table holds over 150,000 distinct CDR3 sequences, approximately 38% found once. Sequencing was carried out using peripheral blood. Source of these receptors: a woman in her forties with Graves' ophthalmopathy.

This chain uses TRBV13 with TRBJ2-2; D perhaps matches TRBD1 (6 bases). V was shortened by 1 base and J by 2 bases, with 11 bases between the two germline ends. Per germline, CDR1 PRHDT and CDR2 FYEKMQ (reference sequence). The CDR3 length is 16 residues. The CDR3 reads CASSLVIQGNTGELFF. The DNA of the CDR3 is TGTGCCAGCAGCTTAGTCATACAGGGAAACACCGGGGAGCTGTTTTTT.

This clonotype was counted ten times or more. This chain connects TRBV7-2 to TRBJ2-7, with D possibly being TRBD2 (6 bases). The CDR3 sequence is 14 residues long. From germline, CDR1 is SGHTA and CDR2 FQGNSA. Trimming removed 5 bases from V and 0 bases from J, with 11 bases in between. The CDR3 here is CASSPVAVSYEQYF. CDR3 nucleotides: TGTGCCAGCAGCCCAGTAGCGGTCTCCTACGAGCAGTACTTC.

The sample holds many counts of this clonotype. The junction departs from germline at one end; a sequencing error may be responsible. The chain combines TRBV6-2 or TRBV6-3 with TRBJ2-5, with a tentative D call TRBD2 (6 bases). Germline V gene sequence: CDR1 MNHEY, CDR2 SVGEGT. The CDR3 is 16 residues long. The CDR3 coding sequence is TGTGCCAGCAGTTACGCTTTCGGACTATTTCAAGAGGCCCAGTACTTC. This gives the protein CASSYAFGLFQEAQYF.

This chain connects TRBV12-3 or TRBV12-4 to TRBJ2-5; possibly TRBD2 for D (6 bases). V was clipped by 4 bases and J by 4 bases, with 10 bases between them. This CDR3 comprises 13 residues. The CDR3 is CASSSVGGETQYF. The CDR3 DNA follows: TGTGCCAGCAGTTCGGTGGGAGGAGAGACCCAGTACTTC.

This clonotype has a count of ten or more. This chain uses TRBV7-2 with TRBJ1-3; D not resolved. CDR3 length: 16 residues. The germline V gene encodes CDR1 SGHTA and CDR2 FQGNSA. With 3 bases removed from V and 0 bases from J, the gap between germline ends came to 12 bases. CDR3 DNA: TGTGCCAGCAGCTTTACGGTACATAGCTCTGGAAACACCATATATTTT. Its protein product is CASSFTVHSSGNTIYF.

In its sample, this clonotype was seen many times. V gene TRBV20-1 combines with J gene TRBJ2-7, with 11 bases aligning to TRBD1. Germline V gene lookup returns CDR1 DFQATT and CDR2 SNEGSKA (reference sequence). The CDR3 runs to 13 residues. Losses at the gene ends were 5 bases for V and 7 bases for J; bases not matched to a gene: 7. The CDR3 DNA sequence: TGCAGTGCTGGTAGGGACAGGGGGAGGGAGCAGTACTTC. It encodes CSAGRDRGREQYF.

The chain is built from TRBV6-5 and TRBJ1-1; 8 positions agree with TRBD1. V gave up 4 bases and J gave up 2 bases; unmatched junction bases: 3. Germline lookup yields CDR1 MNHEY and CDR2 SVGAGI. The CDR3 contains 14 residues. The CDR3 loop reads CASSSQGANTEAFF. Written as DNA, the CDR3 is TGTGCCAGCAGTTCGCAGGGGGCCAACACTGAAGCTTTCTTT.

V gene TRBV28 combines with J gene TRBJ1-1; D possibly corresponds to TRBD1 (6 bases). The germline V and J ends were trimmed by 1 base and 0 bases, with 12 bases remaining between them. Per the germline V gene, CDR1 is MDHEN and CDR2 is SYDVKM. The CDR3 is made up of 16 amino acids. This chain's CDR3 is CASSLSGGGMNTEAFF. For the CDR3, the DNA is TGTGCCAGCAGTTTATCCGGGGGGGGCATGAACACTGAAGCTTTCTTT.

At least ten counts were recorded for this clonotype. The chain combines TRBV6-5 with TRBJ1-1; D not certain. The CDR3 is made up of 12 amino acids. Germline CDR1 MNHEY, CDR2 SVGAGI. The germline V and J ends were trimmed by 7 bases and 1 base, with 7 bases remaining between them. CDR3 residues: CASTRGNTEAFF. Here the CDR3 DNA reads TGTGCCAGCACCCGCGGGAACACTGAAGCTTTCTTT.

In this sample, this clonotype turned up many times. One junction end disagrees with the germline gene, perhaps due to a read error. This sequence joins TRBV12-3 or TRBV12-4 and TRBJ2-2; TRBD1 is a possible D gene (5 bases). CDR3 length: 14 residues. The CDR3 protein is CASIIDRYTEELFF. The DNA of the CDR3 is TGTGCCAGCATAATAGACAGATACACCGAGGAGCTGTTTTTT.

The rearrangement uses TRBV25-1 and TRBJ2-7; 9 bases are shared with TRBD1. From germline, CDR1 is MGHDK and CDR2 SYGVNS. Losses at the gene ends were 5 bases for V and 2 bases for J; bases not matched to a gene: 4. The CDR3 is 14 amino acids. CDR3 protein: CASSTTGGAYEQYF. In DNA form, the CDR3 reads TGTGCCAGCAGTACGACAGGGGGGGCCTACGAGCAGTACTTC.

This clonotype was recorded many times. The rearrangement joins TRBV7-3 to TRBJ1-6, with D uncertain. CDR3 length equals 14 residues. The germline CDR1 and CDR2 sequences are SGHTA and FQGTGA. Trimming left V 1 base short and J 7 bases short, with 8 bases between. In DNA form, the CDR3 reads TGTGCCAGCAGCTTAAGAGGGTACAATTCACCCCTCCACTTT. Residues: CASSLRGYNSPLHF. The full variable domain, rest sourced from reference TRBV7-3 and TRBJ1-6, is GAGVSQTPSNKVTEKGKYVELRCDPISGHTALYWYRQSLGQGPEFLIYFQGTGAADDSGLPNDRFFAVRPEGSVSTLKIQRTERGDSAVYLCASSLRGYNSPLHFGNGTRLTVT.

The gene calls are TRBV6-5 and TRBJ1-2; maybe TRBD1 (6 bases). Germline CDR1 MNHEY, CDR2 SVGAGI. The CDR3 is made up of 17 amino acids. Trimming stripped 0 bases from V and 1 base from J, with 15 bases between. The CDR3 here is CASSYSIPDSINYGYTF. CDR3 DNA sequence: TGTGCCAGCAGTTACTCGATCCCGGACAGTATTAACTATGGCTACACCTTC.

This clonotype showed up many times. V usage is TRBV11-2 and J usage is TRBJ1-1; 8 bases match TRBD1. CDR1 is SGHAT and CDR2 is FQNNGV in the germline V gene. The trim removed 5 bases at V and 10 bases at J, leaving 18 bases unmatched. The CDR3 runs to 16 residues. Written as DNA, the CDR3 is TGTGCCAGCAGCCTCCACCACCTCGGACAGGGTGGGGCAGCTTTCTTT. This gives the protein CASSLHHLGQGGAAFF.

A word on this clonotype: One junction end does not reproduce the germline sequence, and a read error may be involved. In DNA form, the CDR3 reads TGCGCCCCTCACTTAAGGGGAAGGGTGGACTTC. Protein sequence: CAPHLRGRVDF. This rearrangement joins TRBV10-1 to TRBJ2-7, with D perhaps TRBD1 (5 bases). This CDR3 region has 11 residues. Germline loops: CDR1 WNHNN, CDR2 SYGVQD (reference sequence).

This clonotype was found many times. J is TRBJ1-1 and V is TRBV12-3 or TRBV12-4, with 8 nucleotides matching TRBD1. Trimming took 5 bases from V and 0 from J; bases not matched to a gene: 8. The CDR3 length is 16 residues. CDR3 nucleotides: TGTGCCAGCAGTAAAGGGACAGGAGCGATGAACACTGAAGCTTTCTTT. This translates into CASSKGTGAMNTEAFF.

In DNA form, the CDR3 reads TGTGCCAGTAGTCCACATGTAGGACTAGATATCCAAGAGACCCAGTACTTC. Translating it yields CASSPHVGLDIQETQYF. This chain links TRBV19 with TRBJ2-5; 7 bases line up with TRBD2. In germline, CDR1 is LNHDA, CDR2 SQIVND (reference sequence). This CDR3 is built from 17 residues. Trimming took 5 bases from V and 1 from J; bases not matched to a gene: 13. The full variable domain, rest sourced from reference TRBV19 and TRBJ2-5, is DGGITQSPKYLFRKEGQNVTLSCEQNLNHDAMYWYRQDPGQGLRLIYYSQIVNDFQKGDIAEGYSVSREKKESFPLTVTSAQKNPTAFYLCASSPHVGLDIQETQYFGPGTRLLVL.

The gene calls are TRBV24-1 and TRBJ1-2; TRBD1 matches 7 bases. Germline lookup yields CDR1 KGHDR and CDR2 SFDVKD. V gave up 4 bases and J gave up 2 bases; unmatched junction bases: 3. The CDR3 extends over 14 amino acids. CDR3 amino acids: CATSEGTANYGYTF. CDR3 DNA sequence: TGTGCCACCAGTGAAGGGACAGCAAACTATGGCTACACCTTC.

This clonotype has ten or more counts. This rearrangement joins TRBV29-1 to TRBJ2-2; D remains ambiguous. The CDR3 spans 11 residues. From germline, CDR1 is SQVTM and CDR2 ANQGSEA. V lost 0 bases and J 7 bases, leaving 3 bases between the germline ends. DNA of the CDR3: TGCAGCGTTGAAGACTACGGGGAGCTGTTTTTT. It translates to CSVEDYGELFF.

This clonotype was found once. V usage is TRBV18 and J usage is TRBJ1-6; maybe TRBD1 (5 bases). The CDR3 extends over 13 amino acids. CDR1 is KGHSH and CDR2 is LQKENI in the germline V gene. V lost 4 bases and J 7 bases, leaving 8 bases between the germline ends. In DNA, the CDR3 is TGTGCCAGCTCACAGACAGAGAATTCACCCCTCCACTTT. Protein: CASSQTENSPLHF.

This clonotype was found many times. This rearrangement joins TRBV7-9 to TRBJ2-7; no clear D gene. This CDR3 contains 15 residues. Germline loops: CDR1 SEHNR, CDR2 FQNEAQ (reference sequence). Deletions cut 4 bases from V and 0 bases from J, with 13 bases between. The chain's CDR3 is CASSSEGSVSYEQYF. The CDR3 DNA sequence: TGTGCCAGCAGCTCCGAAGGTTCAGTCTCCTACGAGCAGTACTTC.

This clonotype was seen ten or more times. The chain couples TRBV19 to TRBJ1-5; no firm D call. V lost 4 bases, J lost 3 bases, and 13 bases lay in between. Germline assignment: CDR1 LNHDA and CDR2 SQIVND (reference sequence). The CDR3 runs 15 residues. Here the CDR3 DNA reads TGTGCCAGTAGTAATAGTCGTGGGTCCAATCAGCCCCAGCATTTT. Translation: CASSNSRGSNQPQHF.

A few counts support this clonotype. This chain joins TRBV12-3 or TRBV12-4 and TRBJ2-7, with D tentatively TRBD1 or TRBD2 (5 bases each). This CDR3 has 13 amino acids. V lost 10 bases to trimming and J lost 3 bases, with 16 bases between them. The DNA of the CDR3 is TGTGCCATTCGCCCGGGACGGAGCTACGAGCAGTACTTC. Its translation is CAIRPGRSYEQYF.

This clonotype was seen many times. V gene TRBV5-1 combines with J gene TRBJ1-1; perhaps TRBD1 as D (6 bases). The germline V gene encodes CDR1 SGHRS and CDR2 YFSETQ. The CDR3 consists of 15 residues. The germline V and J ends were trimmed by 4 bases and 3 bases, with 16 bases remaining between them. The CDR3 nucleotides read TGCGCCAGCAGCAAAGGGCAGGGGATTTACACTGAAGCTTTCTTT. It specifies CASSKGQGIYTEAFF.

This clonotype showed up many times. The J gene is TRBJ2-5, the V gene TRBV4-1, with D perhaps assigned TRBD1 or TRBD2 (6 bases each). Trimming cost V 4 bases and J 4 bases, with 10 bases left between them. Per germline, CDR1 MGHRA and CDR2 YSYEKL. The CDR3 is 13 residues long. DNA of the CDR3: TGCGCCAGCAGCCTACAGGGAGGAGAGACCCAGTACTTC. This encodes CASSLQGGETQYF.

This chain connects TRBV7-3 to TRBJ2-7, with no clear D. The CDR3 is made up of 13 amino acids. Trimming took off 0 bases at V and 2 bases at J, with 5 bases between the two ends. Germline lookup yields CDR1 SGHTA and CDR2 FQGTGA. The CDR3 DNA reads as TGTGCCAGCAGCTTAACAGCTACCTACGAGCAGTACTTC. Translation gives CASSLTATYEQYF. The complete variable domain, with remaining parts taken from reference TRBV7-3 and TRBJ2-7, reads GAGVSQTPSNKVTEKGKYVELRCDPISGHTALYWYRQSLGQGPEFLIYFQGTGAADDSGLPNDRFFAVRPEGSVSTLKIQRTERGDSAVYLCASSLTATYEQYFGPGTRLTVT.

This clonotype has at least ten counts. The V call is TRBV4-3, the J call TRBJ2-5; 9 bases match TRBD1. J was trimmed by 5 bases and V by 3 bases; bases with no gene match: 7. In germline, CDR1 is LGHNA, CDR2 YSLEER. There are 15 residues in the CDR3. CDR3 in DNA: TGCGCCAGCAGCCAGTCACAGGGGGCTCGGGAGACCCAGTACTTC. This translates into CASSQSQGARETQYF.

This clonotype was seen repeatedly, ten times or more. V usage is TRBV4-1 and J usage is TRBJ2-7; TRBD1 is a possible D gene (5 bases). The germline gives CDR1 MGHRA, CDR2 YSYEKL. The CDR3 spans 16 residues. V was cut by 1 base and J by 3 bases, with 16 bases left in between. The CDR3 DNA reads TGCGCCAGCAGCCAAGGGCCAGGGCAGAGGAGCTACGAGCAGTACTTC. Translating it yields CASSQGPGQRSYEQYF.

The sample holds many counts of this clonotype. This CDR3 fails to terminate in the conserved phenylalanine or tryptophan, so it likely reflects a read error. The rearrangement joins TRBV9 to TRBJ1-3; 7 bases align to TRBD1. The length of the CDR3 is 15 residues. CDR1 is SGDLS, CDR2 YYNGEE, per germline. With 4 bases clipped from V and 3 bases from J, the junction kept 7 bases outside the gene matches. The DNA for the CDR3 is TGTGCCAGCAGCTTACAGGGGTTGAGTGGAAACACCATATATCTT. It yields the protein CASSLQGLSGNTIYL.

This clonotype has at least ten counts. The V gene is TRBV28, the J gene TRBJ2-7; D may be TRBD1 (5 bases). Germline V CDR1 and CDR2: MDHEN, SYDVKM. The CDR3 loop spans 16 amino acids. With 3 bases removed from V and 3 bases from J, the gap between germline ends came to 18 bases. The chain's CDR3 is CASSLRPITGFYEQYF. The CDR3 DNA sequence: TGTGCCAGCAGTTTGCGCCCCATCACAGGTTTCTACGAGCAGTACTTC.

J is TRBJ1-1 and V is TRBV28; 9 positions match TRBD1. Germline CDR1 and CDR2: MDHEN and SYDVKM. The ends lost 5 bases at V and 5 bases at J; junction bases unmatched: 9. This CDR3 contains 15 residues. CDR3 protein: CASSVLQGAPTEAFF. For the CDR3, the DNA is TGTGCCAGCAGTGTTCTACAGGGGGCGCCAACTGAAGCTTTCTTT.

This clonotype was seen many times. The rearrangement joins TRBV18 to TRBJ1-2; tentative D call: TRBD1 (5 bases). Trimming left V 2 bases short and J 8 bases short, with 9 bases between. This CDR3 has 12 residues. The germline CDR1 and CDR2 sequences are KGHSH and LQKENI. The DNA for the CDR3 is TGTGCCAGCTCACCAGGCAGGGAAGGCTACACCTTC. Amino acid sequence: CASSPGREGYTF.